This T cell receptor beta chain was sequenced for a study of Ad26.COV2.S vaccination and SARS-CoV-2 variants. The data were produced by immunoSEQ multiplex PCR, yet TCRdb's version contains in-frame clones alone and is incomplete. This repertoire shows fewer than 500,000 clones, approximately 90% found once; its top ten account for more than 9%. Regarding treatment: 19 received Ad26.COV2.S at low or high dose, single or two shots; several received placebo; per-sample allocation not given. Collection of the samples took place on day 63 after the first injection of vaccine or placebo. Cohort 1b enrolled adults aged 18-55 years in Boston. CDR1 MNHEY and CDR2 SVGAGI come from the germline V gene. V shed 5 bases and J 6 bases; nucleotides not matched to a gene: 7. The CDR3 is made up of 14 amino acids.

The V call is TRBV6-5, the J call TRBJ2-1; 7 nucleotides match TRBD2. This TCR was sampled from a person aged 18 to 65 who received the Ad26.COV2.S COVID-19 vaccine or a placebo. Sequences were derived from peripheral blood, sampled in a trial of Ad26.COV2.S vaccine versus placebo. The CDR3, as DNA: TGTGCCAGCAGTAATCGAGCGGGGTCCAATGAGCAGTTCTTC. Its protein is CASSNRAGSNEQFF.